These T cell receptor beta chains were read from a single sample in a study of CD8 T cells in ankylosing spondylitis. TCRdb used MiXCR to reprocess the 5' RACE reads, holding one entry per CDR3 protein. This table has under 850,000 distinct CDR3 sequences, around 19% appearing once. Sequenced material: blood, either unsorted or a sorted T cell fraction (not recorded which). All receptors come from a male donor with ankylosing spondylitis. Each CDR3 is given with its conserved first and last residue. A D gene is named only where the DNA matches it firmly. Only some rows state a clone size, as once, few, many or a class for expanded clones.

j_gene,v_gene,abundance,d_gene,CDR3nt,CDR3aa
TRBJ2-7,TRBV7-8,.,.,TGTGCCAGCAGCGCAGGGGAGACCTACGAGCAGTACTTC,CASSAGETYEQYF
TRBJ2-1,TRBV5-1,once,TRBD2,TGCGCCAGCAGGTTTAGCGGGGGGACACTCTACAATGAGCAGTTCTTC,CASRFSGGTLYNEQFF
TRBJ2-3,TRBV19,.,.,TGTGCCAGCGGGACTCCCAGCACAGATACGCAGTATTTT,CASGTPSTDTQYF
TRBJ2-1,TRBV12-3/TRBV12-4,.,TRBD1,TGTGCCAGCAGCTCGGACAGGGGTGATGAGCAGTTCTTC,CASSSDRGDEQFF
TRBJ2-7,TRBV7-2,.,TRBD1,TGTGCCAGCACCGTAGACAGGGGGGCCTACGAGCAGTACTTC,CASTVDRGAYEQYF
TRBJ2-3,TRBV10-2,.,.,TGCGCCAGCATGAGCGGCTATTCTAGCACAGATACGCAGTATTTT,CASMSGYSSTDTQYF
TRBJ2-3,TRBV12-3/TRBV12-4,few,TRBD1,TGTGCCAGCAGTTTGGACAGGGGGTCGGATACGCAGTATTTT,CASSLDRGSDTQYF
TRBJ1-1,TRBV5-1,many,.,TGCGCCAGCAGCTTGGAGGCAGGGAAGAACACTGAAGCTTTCTTT,CASSLEAGKNTEAFF
TRBJ1-4,TRBV6-5,few,.,TGTGCCAGCAGTTACGCTATGCGCGAAAAACTGTTTTTT,CASSYAMREKLFF
TRBJ1-2,TRBV20-1,.,TRBD1,TGCAGTGCTAGTGGGGACAGGGGATACTCCGATGGCTACACCTTC,CSASGDRGYSDGYTF
TRBJ2-1,TRBV5-1,.,.,TGCGCCAGCAGCTCTGGGGTTTCGCGGGATGAGCAGTTCTTC,CASSSGVSRDEQFF
TRBJ2-1,TRBV11-2,.,.,TGTGCCAGCAGCTCCCCCATCTACAATGAGCAGTTCTTC,CASSSPIYNEQFF
TRBJ2-7,TRBV5-1,.,.,TGCGCCAGCAGCTTGGGACTAGGACTCTACGAGCAGTACTTC,CASSLGLGLYEQYF
TRBJ2-3,TRBV10-3,many,.,TGTGCCATCAGTGAGCGAGGGCTAGCCGGTAAAGATACGCAGTATTTT,CAISERGLAGKDTQYF
TRBJ1-3,TRBV6-5,.,.,TGTGCCAGCAGTTACGGGCCGTGGATTAACACCATATATTTT,CASSYGPWINTIYF